This TCR beta chain was found in a study of blood T cell repertoires in COVID-19. As handled by the study authors: Reference gene primer amplification yielded estimated nucleated cell counts. Sequenced by immunoSEQ multiplex PCR; TCRdb stores in-frame clones only, minus some. V and J calls and clone size come straight from that table; D and trimming were deduced from the DNA. This table holds some 270,000 clones, about 90% found once. Looked up from germline, CDR1 is SNHLY and CDR2 is FYNNEI. Unmatched junction bases numbered 3, after V lost 4 bases and J lost 2 bases. The CDR3 is 14 residues long. The V and J genes are TRBV2 and TRBJ1-2, with 8 bases identical to TRBD1. The TCR originated in a woman aged 25 to 39 with acute COVID-19. The sample taken for sequencing was PBMCs or T cells enriched from blood (not recorded which). The CDR3: CASSGTGNNYGYTF. The CDR3 DNA sequence: TGTGCCAGCAGTGGGACAGGGAACAACTATGGCTACACCTTC.